This T cell receptor (beta chain) was sequenced for a study of CD8+CD57+ T cells in acquired aplastic anemia. CDR3 and TCR beta VDJ profiling relied on a genomic DNA template. TCRdb re-called the reads through MiXCR, storing one row per CDR3 protein. The table has about half a million distinct CDR3 sequences, approximately 32% seen once; the top ten hold less than 0.85%. Germline CDR1 reads LNHDA; CDR2 reads SQIVND (reference sequence). CDR3 size: 15 residues. Trimming removed 3 bases at V and 2 bases at J, with 11 bases between. Individuals selected for sequencing had exhibited CD8+CD57+ cell expansion on flow cytometry.

This sequence joins TRBV19 and TRBJ1-5; a possible D gene is TRBD1 (5 bases). Input material: sorted CD4+, CD8+, or CD8+CD57+ T cells (not recorded which) from PBMCs. The source of this sequence is a human donor with aplastic anemia. CDR3 region: CASSMMGDGNQPQHF. The CDR3 DNA sequence: TGTGCCAGTAGTATGATGGGGGACGGCAATCAGCCCCAGCATTTT.